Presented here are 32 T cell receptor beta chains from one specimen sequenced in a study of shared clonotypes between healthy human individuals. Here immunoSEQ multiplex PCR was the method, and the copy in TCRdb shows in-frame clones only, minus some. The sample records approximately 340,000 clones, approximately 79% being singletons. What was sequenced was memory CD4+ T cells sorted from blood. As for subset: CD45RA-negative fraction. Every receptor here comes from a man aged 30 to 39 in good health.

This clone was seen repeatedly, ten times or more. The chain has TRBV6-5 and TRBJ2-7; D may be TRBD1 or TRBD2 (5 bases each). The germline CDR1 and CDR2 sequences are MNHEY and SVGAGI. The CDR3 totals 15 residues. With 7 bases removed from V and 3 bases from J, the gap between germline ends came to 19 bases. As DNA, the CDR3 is TGTGCCAGCACCCTAGGGCCCTTTGGGGGCTACGAGCAGTACTTC. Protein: CASTLGPFGGYEQYF.

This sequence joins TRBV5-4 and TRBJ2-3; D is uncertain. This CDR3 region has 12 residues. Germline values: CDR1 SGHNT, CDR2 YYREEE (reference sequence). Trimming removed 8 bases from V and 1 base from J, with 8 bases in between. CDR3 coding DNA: TGTGCCAGGGTTCACTGCACAGATACGCAGTATTTT. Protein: CARVHCTDTQYF. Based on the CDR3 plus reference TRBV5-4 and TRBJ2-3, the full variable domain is ETGVTQSPTHLIKTRGQQVTLRCSSQSGHNTVSWYQQALGQGPQFIFQYYREEENGRGNFPPRFSGLQFPNYSSELNVNALELDDSALYLCARVHCTDTQYFGPGTRLTVL.

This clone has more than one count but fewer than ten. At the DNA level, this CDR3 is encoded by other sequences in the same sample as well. The CDR3 spells CASSSSNTGELFF. The CDR3 DNA is TGTGCCAGCAGTTCGTCGAACACCGGGGAGCTGTTTTTT. The J gene is TRBJ2-2, the V gene TRBV6-6, with D unresolved. CDR3 length equals 13 residues. Trimming left V 4 bases short and J 0 bases short, with 3 bases between. CDR1 is MNHNY and CDR2 is SVGAGI in the germline V gene (reference sequence).

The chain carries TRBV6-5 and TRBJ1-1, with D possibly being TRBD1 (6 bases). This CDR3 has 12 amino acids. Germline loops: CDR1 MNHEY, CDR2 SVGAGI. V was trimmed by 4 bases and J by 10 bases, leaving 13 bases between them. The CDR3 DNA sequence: TGTGCCAGCAGTTCCGTACAGGGAAGAGCTTTCTTT. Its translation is CASSSVQGRAFF.

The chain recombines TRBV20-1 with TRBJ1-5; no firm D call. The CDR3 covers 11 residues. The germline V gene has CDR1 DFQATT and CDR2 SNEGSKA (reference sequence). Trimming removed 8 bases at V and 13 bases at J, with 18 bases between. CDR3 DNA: TGCAGTTTCAGAGTCGGGCAGATACAGCATTTT. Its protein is CSFRVGQIQHF.

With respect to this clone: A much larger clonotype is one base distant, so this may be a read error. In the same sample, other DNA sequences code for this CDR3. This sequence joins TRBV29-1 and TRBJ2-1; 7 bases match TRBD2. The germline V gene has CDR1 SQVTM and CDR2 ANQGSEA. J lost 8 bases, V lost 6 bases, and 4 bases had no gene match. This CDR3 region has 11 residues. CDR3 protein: CSVTSSDEQFF. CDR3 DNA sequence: TGCAGCGTGACTAGCTCGGATGAGCAGTTCTTC.

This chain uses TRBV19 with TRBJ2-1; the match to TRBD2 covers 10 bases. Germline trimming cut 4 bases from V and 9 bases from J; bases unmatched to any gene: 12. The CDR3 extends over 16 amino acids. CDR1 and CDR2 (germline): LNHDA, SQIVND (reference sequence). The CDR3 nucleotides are TGTGCCAGTAGTACCCCGCTAGCGGGAGCAATTGGTGAGCAGTTCTTC. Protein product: CASSTPLAGAIGEQFF.

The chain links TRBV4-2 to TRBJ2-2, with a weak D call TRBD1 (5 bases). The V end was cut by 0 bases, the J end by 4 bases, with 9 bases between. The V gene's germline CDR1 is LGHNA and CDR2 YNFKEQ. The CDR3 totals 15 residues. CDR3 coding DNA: TGTGCCAGCAGCCAAGAAGGGGTGTTCACCGGGGAGCTGTTTTTT. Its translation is CASSQEGVFTGELFF.

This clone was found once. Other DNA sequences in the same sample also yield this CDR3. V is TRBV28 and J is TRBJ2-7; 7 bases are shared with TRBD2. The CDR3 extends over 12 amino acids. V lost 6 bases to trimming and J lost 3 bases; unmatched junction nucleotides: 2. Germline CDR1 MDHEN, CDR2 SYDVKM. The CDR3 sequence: CASRAGVYEQYF. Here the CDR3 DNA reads TGTGCCAGCAGGGCGGGAGTCTACGAGCAGTACTTC.

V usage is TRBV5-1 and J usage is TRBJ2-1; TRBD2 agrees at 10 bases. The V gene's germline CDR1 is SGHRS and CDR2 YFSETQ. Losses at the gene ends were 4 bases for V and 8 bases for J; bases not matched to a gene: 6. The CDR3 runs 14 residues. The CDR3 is CASSGLAGVDEQFF. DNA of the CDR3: TGCGCCAGCAGCGGGCTAGCGGGAGTTGATGAGCAGTTCTTC.

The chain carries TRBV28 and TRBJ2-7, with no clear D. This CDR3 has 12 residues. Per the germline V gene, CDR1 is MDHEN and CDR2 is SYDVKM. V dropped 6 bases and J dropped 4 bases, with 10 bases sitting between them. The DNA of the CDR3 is TGTGCCAGCAGCCAAGGGCCTTACGAGCAGTACTTC. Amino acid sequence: CASSQGPYEQYF.

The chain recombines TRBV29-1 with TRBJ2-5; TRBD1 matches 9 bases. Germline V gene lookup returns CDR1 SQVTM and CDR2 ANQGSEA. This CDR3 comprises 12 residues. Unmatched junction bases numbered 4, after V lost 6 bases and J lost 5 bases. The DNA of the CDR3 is TGCAGCGTGACAGGGGGAGGGGAGACCCAGTACTTC. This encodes CSVTGGGETQYF.

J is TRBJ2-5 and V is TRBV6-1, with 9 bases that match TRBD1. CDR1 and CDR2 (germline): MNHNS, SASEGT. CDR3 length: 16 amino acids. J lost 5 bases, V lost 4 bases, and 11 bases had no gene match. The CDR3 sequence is CASSVQGAIGMETQYF. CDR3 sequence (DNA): TGTGCCAGCAGTGTACAGGGGGCGATCGGTATGGAGACCCAGTACTTC.

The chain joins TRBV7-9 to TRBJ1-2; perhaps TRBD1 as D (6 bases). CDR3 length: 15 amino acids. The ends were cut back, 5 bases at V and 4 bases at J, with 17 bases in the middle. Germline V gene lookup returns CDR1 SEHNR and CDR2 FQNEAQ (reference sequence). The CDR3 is CASSNGGRAAYGYTF. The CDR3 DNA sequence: TGTGCCAGCAGCAACGGGGGCAGGGCGGCCTATGGCTACACCTTC.

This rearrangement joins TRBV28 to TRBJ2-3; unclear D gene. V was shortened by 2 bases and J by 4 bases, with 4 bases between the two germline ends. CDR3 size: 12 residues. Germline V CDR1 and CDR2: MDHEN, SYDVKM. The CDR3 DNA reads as TGTGCCAGCAGTTTAGAAGCAGATACGCAGTATTTT. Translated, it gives CASSLEADTQYF.

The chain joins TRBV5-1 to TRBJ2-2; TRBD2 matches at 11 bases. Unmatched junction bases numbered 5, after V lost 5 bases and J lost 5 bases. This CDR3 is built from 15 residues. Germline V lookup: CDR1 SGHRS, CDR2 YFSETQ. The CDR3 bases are TGCGCCAGCAGTCCGACTAGCGGGAATACCGGGGAGCTGTTTTTT. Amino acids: CASSPTSGNTGELFF. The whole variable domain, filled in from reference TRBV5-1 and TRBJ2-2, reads KAGVTQTPRYLIKTRGQQVTLSCSPISGHRSVSWYQQTPGQGLQFLFEYFSETQRNKGNFPGRFSGRQFSNSRSEMNVSTLELGDSALYLCASSPTSGNTGELFFGEGSRLTVL.

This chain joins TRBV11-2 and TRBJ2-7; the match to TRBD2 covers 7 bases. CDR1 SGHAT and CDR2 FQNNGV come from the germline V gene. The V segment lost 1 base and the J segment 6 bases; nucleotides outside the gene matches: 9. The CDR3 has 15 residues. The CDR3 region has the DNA TGTGCCAGCAGCTTAGCTGGCGGGAGTCATCGCGAGCAGTACTTC. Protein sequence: CASSLAGGSHREQYF.

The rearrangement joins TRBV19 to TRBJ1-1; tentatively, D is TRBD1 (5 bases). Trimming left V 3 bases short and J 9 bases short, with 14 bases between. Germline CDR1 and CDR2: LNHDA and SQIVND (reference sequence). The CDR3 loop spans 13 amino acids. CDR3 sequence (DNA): TGTGCCAGTAGTATTGGGACTGGGGGAAAAGCTTTCTTT. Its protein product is CASSIGTGGKAFF.

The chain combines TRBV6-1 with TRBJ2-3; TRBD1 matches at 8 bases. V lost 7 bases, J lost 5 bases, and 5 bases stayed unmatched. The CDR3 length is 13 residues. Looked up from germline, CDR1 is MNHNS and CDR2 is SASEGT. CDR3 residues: CASNGQGIDTQYF. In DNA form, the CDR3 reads TGTGCCAGCAACGGACAGGGAATAGATACGCAGTATTTT.

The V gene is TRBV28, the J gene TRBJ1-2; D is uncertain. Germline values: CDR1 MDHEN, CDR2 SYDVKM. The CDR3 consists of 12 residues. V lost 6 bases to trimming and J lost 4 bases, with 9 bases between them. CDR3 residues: CASRGGVYGYTF. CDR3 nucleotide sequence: TGTGCCAGCAGGGGTGGGGTCTATGGCTACACCTTC.

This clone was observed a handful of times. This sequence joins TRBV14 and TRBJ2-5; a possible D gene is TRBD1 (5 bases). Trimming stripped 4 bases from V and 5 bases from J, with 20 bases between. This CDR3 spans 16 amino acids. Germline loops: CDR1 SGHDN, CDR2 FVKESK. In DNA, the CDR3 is TGTGCCAGCAGCCGTCGACAGATCTGGCCAAGGGAGACCCAGTACTTC. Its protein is CASSRRQIWPRETQYF.

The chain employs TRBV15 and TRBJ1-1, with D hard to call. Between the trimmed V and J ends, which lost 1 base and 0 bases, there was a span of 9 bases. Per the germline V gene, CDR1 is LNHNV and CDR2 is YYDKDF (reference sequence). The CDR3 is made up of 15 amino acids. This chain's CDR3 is CATSRGRPMNTEAFF. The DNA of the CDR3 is TGTGCCACCAGCAGAGGAAGGCCTATGAACACTGAAGCTTTCTTT.

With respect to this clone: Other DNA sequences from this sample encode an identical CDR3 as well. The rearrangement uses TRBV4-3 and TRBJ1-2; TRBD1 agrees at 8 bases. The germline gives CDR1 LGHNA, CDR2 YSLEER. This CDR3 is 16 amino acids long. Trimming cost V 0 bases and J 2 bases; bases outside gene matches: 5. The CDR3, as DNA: TGCGCCAGCAGCCAAGACCCACAGGGGGGAAACTATGGCTACACCTTC. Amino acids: CASSQDPQGGNYGYTF.

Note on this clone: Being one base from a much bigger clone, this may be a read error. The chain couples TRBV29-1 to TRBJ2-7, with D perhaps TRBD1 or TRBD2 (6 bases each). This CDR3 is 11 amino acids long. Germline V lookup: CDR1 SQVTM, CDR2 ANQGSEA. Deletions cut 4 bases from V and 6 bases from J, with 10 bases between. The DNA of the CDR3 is TGCAGCGTTGGGGGGGCGGGCGAGCAGTACTTC. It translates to CSVGGAGEQYF.

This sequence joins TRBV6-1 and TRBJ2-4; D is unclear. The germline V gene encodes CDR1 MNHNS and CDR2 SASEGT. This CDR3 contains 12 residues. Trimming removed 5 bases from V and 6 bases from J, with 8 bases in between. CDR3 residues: CASSPQLNIQYF. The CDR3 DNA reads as TGTGCCAGCAGTCCACAGTTAAACATTCAGTACTTC.

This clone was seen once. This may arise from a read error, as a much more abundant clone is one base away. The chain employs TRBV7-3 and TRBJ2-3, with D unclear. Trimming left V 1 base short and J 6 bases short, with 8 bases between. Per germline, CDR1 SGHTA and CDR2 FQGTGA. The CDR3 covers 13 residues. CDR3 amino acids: CASSLNLGDTQYF. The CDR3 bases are TGTGCCAGCAGCTTAAACCTCGGTGATACGCAGTATTTT.

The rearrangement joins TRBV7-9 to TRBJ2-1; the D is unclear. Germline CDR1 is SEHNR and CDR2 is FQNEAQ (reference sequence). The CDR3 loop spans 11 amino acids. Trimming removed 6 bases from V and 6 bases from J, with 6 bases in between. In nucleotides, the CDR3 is TGTGCCAGCAGTTACTCCAATGAGCAGTTCTTC. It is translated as CASSYSNEQFF.

The CDR3 bases are TGTGCCAGCACTCCTCTGGGTAGGAACACTGAAGCTTTCTTT. Translated: CASTPLGRNTEAFF. The genes are TRBV14 and TRBJ1-1; D call uncertain. The V end was cut by 7 bases, the J end by 1 base, with 13 bases between. The CDR3 has 14 residues. CDR1 SGHDN and CDR2 FVKESK come from the germline V gene.

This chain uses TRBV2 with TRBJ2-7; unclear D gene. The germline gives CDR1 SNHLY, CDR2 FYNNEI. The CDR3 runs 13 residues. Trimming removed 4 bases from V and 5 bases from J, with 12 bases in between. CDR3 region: CASSAFLGHEQYF. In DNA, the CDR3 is TGTGCCAGCAGTGCGTTCCTCGGCCACGAGCAGTACTTC.

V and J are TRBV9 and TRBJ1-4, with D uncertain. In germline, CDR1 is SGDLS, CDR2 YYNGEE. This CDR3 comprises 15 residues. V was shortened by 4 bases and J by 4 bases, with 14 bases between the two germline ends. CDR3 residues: CASSPGGRINEKLFF. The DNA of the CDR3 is TGTGCCAGCAGCCCGGGTGGGAGGATTAATGAAAAACTGTTTTTT.

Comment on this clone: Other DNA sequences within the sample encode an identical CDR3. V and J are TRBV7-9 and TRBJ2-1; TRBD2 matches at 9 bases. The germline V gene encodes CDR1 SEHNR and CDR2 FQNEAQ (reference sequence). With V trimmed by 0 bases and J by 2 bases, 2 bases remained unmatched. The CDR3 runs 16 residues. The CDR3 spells CASSLALAGTYNEQFF. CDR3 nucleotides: TGTGCCAGCAGCTTAGCTCTAGCGGGGACCTACAATGAGCAGTTCTTC.

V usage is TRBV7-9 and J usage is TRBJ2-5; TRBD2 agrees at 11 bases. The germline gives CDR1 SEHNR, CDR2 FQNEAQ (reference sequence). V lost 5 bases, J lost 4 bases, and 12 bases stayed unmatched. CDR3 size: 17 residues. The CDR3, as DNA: TGTGCCAGCAGCAAAACTGTAGCGGGAGGGCCGGGAGAGACCCAGTACTTC. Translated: CASSKTVAGGPGETQYF.